One and the same sample provided the 31 T cell receptor beta chains below, sequenced in a study of blood T cell repertoires in COVID-19. TCRdb keeps only in-frame clones here, not all; method: immunoSEQ multiplex PCR. The data hold about 30,000 clones, with about 92% observed a single time. The sample taken for sequencing was peripheral blood. Source of these receptors: a man between 45 and 60 years old with active COVID-19.

The chain employs TRBV11-2 and TRBJ2-3, with 7 nucleotides matching TRBD2. Looked up from germline, CDR1 is SGHAT and CDR2 is FQNNGV. The ends lost 5 bases at V and 2 bases at J; junction bases unmatched: 10. CDR3 length: 16 amino acids. The CDR3 region is CASSASLAEDTDTQYF. CDR3 coding DNA: TGTGCCAGCAGCGCGAGCCTAGCGGAAGACACAGATACGCAGTATTTT.

The gene calls are TRBV10-3 and TRBJ1-1, with D perhaps TRBD1 (5 bases). V lost 7 bases and J lost 1, with 16 bases in between. The CDR3 contains 15 residues. Looked up from germline, CDR1 is ENHRY and CDR2 is SYGVKD. CDR3 sequence (DNA): TGTGCCATCAAGGGGCAGGAAGAGAAGAACACTGAAGCTTTCTTT. It translates to CAIKGQEEKNTEAFF.

The CDR3 spells CASSLVSQLDTGELFF. CDR3 sequence (DNA): TGTGCCAGCAGTTTAGTCTCACAGCTTGACACCGGGGAGCTGTTTTTT. J is TRBJ2-2 and V is TRBV27; D is uncertain. CDR1 is MNHEY and CDR2 is SMNVEV in the germline V gene (reference sequence). V lost 2 bases to trimming and J lost 3 bases, with 13 bases between them. The length of the CDR3 is 16 residues.

V and J are TRBV27 and TRBJ1-2; D not certain. V was clipped by 5 bases and J by 10 bases, with 20 bases between them. The germline V gene has CDR1 MNHEY and CDR2 SMNVEV (reference sequence). The CDR3 totals 14 residues. CDR3 coding DNA: TGTGCCAGCAGTCCCCCCGGGAGGGTGTGGGCCTACACCTTC. This sequence encodes CASSPPGRVWAYTF.

CDR3 coding DNA: TGTGCCAGCAGTGCTACAGGGCTGAGGGGCTACACCTTC. It codes for CASSATGLRGYTF. The chain employs TRBV2 and TRBJ1-2; tentative D call: TRBD1 (6 bases). V was clipped by 4 bases and J by 8 bases, with 14 bases between them. This CDR3 comprises 13 residues. Per the germline V gene, CDR1 is SNHLY and CDR2 is FYNNEI.

The chain has TRBV7-9 and TRBJ2-3, with D hard to call. Trimming shortened V by 0 bases and J by 1 base, and 5 bases separated the two germline ends. The CDR3 has 14 amino acids. CDR1 is SEHNR and CDR2 is FQNEAQ in the germline V gene (reference sequence). This chain's CDR3 is CASSLAQRTDTQYF. In DNA form, the CDR3 reads TGTGCCAGCAGCTTAGCACAGCGCACAGATACGCAGTATTTT.

V is TRBV10-3 and J is TRBJ2-2; 7 positions match TRBD2. This CDR3 has 16 amino acids. The junction had 5 bases not matched to a gene; V was cut back by 3 bases and J by 1 base. The germline V gene encodes CDR1 ENHRY and CDR2 SYGVKD. CDR3 loop: CAISDTGTKNTGELFF. The CDR3 DNA follows: TGTGCCATCAGTGATACCGGGACTAAGAACACCGGGGAGCTGTTTTTT.

This chain links TRBV20-1 with TRBJ2-2, with TRBD1 as a possible D gene (6 bases). The CDR3 spans 14 residues. Trimming stripped 3 bases from V and 1 base from J, with 9 bases between. The germline gives CDR1 DFQATT, CDR2 SNEGSKA (reference sequence). Here the CDR3 DNA reads TGCAGTGCTAGTCTCAGGGGGAACACCGGGGAGCTGTTTTTT. Protein: CSASLRGNTGELFF.

This chain links TRBV4-1 with TRBJ1-2; D uncertain. This CDR3 has 13 residues. Trimming cost V 0 bases and J 6 bases, with 8 bases left between them. The germline V gene encodes CDR1 MGHRA and CDR2 YSYEKL. CDR3 nucleotides: TGCGCCAGCAGCCAAGATGGGAGGGATGGCTACACCTTC. Translation: CASSQDGRDGYTF.

The chain couples TRBV5-4 to TRBJ2-1, with TRBD2 matching over 11 bases. Germline values: CDR1 SGHNT, CDR2 YYREEE (reference sequence). With V trimmed by 0 bases and J by 2 bases, 1 base remained unmatched. The CDR3 has 16 amino acids. CDR3 nucleotides: TGTGCCAGCAGCTTGGGTAGCGGGGGGGCCTACAATGAGCAGTTCTTC. This translates into CASSLGSGGAYNEQFF.

The chain joins TRBV5-1 to TRBJ1-1; D uncertain. Trimming took 1 base from V and 0 from J, leaving 10 bases between them. Germline V CDR1 and CDR2: SGHRS, YFSETQ. This CDR3 has 15 amino acids. CDR3 amino acids: CASSLKAGLNTEAFF. CDR3 coding DNA: TGCGCCAGCAGCTTGAAAGCGGGATTGAACACTGAAGCTTTCTTT.

V usage is TRBV27 and J usage is TRBJ1-6; 8 positions match TRBD1. From germline, CDR1 is MNHEY and CDR2 SMNVEV (reference sequence). The V segment lost 3 bases and the J segment 4 bases; nucleotides outside the gene matches: 8. The CDR3 sequence is 17 residues long. This CDR3 is CASSFGDRGFYNSPLHF. Here the CDR3 DNA reads TGTGCCAGCAGTTTCGGTGACAGGGGTTTTTATAATTCACCCCTCCACTTT.

This rearrangement joins TRBV3-1 (or the pseudogene TRBV3-2) to TRBJ2-3; TRBD2 agrees at 11 bases. CDR1 and CDR2 (germline): LGHDT, YNNKEL (reference sequence). The trim removed 7 bases at V and 3 bases at J, leaving 6 bases unmatched. The CDR3 extends over 15 amino acids. CDR3 residues: CASTPTSGATDTQYF. The CDR3 DNA is TGTGCCAGCACCCCGACTAGCGGGGCAACAGATACGCAGTATTTT.

The genes are TRBV10-1 and TRBJ1-1, with TRBD1 identical over 10 bases. J gave up 8 bases and V 0 bases, and 0 bases lay outside the gene matches. The CDR3 is 13 amino acids. Germline V gene lookup returns CDR1 WNHNN and CDR2 SYGVQD (reference sequence). The CDR3 nucleotides read TGCGCCAGCAGTGAGTCGGGACAGGGGGAAGCTTTCTTT. Translating gives CASSESGQGEAFF.

In this sample, this clone turned up once. Sequence at one end of the junction differs from germline and may be a read error. The same CDR3 can be traced to other DNA sequences in this sample. This rearrangement joins TRBV5-5 to TRBJ1-3; the match to TRBD1 covers 7 bases. Germline-derived CDR1 and CDR2 are SGHKS and YYEKEE (reference sequence). There are 16 residues in the CDR3. CDR3: CASSLGTGASGNTIYF. In DNA form, the CDR3 reads TGTGCCAGCAGCTTGGGGACAGGTGCCTCTGGAAATACCATATATTTT. Supplemented by reference TRBV5-5 and TRBJ1-3, the full variable domain reads DAGVTQSPTHLIKTRGQQVTLRCSPISGHKSVSWYQQVLGQGPQFIFQYYEKEERGRGNFPDRFSARQFPNYSSELNVNALLLGDSALYLCASSLGTGASGNTIYFGEGSWLTVV.

The chain couples TRBV2 to TRBJ2-2, with 8 bases matching TRBD2. CDR1 SNHLY and CDR2 FYNNEI come from the germline V gene. The CDR3 length is 13 residues. V lost 11 bases, J lost 4 bases, and 6 bases stayed unmatched. The CDR3 coding sequence is TGTGCCGGCGGGGGGCCGGGCACCGGGGAGCTGTTTTTT. Protein sequence: CAGGGPGTGELFF.

This clone appeared a single time. The V call is TRBV5-5, the J call TRBJ2-2; a weak D match, TRBD2 (5 bases). Germline CDR1 and CDR2: SGHKS and YYEKEE (reference sequence). V lost 0 bases, J lost 0 bases, and 15 bases lay in between. The CDR3 sequence is 18 residues long. CDR3 protein: CASSLGPVLSANTGELFF. The CDR3 region has the DNA TGTGCCAGCAGCTTGGGACCCGTTCTTAGCGCGAACACCGGGGAGCTGTTTTTT.

The chain uses TRBV6-5 and TRBJ1-1; D possibly corresponds to TRBD1 (6 bases). The V gene's germline CDR1 is MNHEY and CDR2 SVGAGI. The CDR3 loop spans 14 amino acids. Trimming took off 8 bases at V and 3 bases at J, with 16 bases between the two ends. The CDR3 sequence is CASPSDTGYTEAFF. In DNA form, the CDR3 reads TGTGCCAGCCCATCCGACACAGGGTACACTGAAGCTTTCTTT.

The CDR3 nucleotides are TGTGCCAGCAGCTTCTCCTCGGGGGGTCTTGATGAGCAGTTCTTC. This codes for CASSFSSGGLDEQFF. The chain couples TRBV11-2 to TRBJ2-1; 7 positions match TRBD2. V trimming: 3 bases; J trimming: 8 bases; junction bases outside the gene matches: 10. The CDR3 extends over 15 amino acids. CDR1 and CDR2 (germline): SGHAT, FQNNGV.

This clone appeared a single time. The chain carries TRBV2 and TRBJ2-1; D is uncertain. Germline assignment: CDR1 SNHLY and CDR2 FYNNEI. Trimming left V 5 bases short and J 6 bases short, with 11 bases between. CDR3 length: 13 residues. CDR3 amino acids: CASSLKTGNEQFF. The CDR3 nucleotides are TGTGCCAGCAGTCTCAAGACTGGCAATGAGCAGTTCTTC.

The chain has TRBV11-1 and TRBJ2-1; 7 nucleotides agree with TRBD1. CDR1 SGHAT and CDR2 FQDESV come from the germline V gene (reference sequence). The J segment lost 5 bases and the V segment lost 8 bases, leaving 9 bases of the junction unmatched. The CDR3 spans 14 residues. CDR3 nucleotides: TGTGCCAGCTCCGGGACAGCGAGTGACAATGAGCAGTTCTTC. This sequence encodes CASSGTASDNEQFF.

The table lists this clone with a few counts. This sequence joins TRBV6-4 and TRBJ2-3; perhaps TRBD1 as D (6 bases). Trimming pared 3 bases from V and 2 bases from J, leaving 12 bases between. CDR3 size: 15 residues. From germline, CDR1 is MRHNA and CDR2 SNTAGT. CDR3 region: CASSEETGNTDTQYF. The CDR3 region has the DNA TGTGCCAGCAGTGAGGAAACAGGGAACACAGATACGCAGTATTTT.

The chain uses TRBV5-1 and TRBJ2-5; D might be TRBD2 (6 bases). V gave up 0 bases and J gave up 7 bases, with 16 bases separating them. Germline values: CDR1 SGHRS, CDR2 YFSETQ. The CDR3 covers 15 residues. The CDR3 DNA reads TGCGCCAGCAGCTTGGAGGGAGGTCGCGAGGGGACCCAGTACTTC. Protein: CASSLEGGREGTQYF. Full variable domain (outside the CDR3, taken from reference TRBV5-1 and TRBJ2-5): KAGVTQTPRYLIKTRGQQVTLSCSPISGHRSVSWYQQTPGQGLQFLFEYFSETQRNKGNFPGRFSGRQFSNSRSEMNVSTLELGDSALYLCASSLEGGREGTQYFGPGTRLLVL.

The chain uses TRBV4-2 and TRBJ1-1, with D possibly being TRBD1 (6 bases). Germline V lookup: CDR1 LGHNA, CDR2 YNFKEQ. CDR3 size: 16 residues. The V gene lost 3 bases and the J gene lost 5 bases, with 19 bases spanning the gap. The CDR3 loop reads CASSQWKPGVRTEAFF. The CDR3 nucleotides are TGTGCCAGCAGCCAGTGGAAGCCAGGGGTAAGGACTGAAGCTTTCTTT.

CDR3 nucleotides: TGTGCCAGCATAGCCGCAGATACGCAGTATTTT. Protein sequence: CASIAADTQYF. The chain couples TRBV28 to TRBJ2-3; D not resolved. Germline values: CDR1 MDHEN, CDR2 SYDVKM. V lost 7 bases and J 4 bases, leaving 6 bases between the germline ends. The CDR3 sequence is 11 residues long.

Only one count was recorded for this clone. The rearrangement joins TRBV5-1 to TRBJ1-1; D may be TRBD1 (5 bases). V gave up 1 base and J gave up 4 bases, with 8 bases separating them. Germline CDR1 is SGHRS and CDR2 is YFSETQ. The CDR3 length is 13 residues. CDR3 DNA: TGCGCCAGCAGCTTGCGGGGGTCCACTGAAGCTTTCTTT. Translation gives CASSLRGSTEAFF.

The rearrangement links TRBV7-9 to TRBJ1-2; TRBD1 might be the D (6 bases). CDR1 is SEHNR, CDR2 FQNEAQ, per germline (reference sequence). This CDR3 is built from 14 residues. V was trimmed by 3 bases and J by 7 bases, leaving 15 bases between them. CDR3 bases: TGTGCCAGCAGCTTGGGGAACCCCAGGGGTGGCTACACCTTC. Translation: CASSLGNPRGGYTF.

V and J are TRBV15 and TRBJ1-1; D may be TRBD1 (6 bases). V was shortened by 0 bases and J by 1 base, with 15 bases between the two germline ends. The CDR3 runs 17 residues. Germline V gives CDR1 LNHNV, CDR2 YYDKDF (reference sequence). CDR3 loop: CATSRDGEGQRNTEAFF. In DNA, the CDR3 is TGTGCCACCAGCAGAGATGGGGAAGGACAGCGGAACACTGAAGCTTTCTTT.

The chain combines TRBV5-1 with TRBJ2-5, with 12 bases matching TRBD1. In germline, CDR1 is SGHRS, CDR2 YFSETQ. The V gene end was trimmed by 1 base and the J gene end by 5 bases; junction bases not matched to a gene: 6. The CDR3 contains 16 residues. CDR3 protein: CASSLWGQGAGETQYF. CDR3 nucleotide sequence: TGCGCCAGCAGCTTGTGGGGACAGGGGGCTGGTGAGACCCAGTACTTC. The full variable domain, completed using reference TRBV5-1 and TRBJ2-5, is KAGVTQTPRYLIKTRGQQVTLSCSPISGHRSVSWYQQTPGQGLQFLFEYFSETQRNKGNFPGRFSGRQFSNSRSEMNVSTLELGDSALYLCASSLWGQGAGETQYFGPGTRLLVL.

The rearrangement joins TRBV2 to TRBJ1-2, with D tentatively TRBD1 (5 bases). V was shortened by 3 bases and J by 2 bases, with 7 bases between the two germline ends. The CDR3 spans 13 residues. Looked up from germline, CDR1 is SNHLY and CDR2 is FYNNEI. The CDR3 sequence: CASSEEGNYGYTF. Written as DNA, the CDR3 is TGTGCCAGCAGTGAGGAGGGGAACTATGGCTACACCTTC.

V gene TRBV11-2 combines with J gene TRBJ1-2; 8 bases are a match to TRBD1. J lost 3 bases, V lost 2 bases, and 14 bases had no gene match. The length of the CDR3 is 18 residues. Germline V CDR1 and CDR2: SGHAT, FQNNGV. CDR3 coding DNA: TGTGCCAGCAGCTTAAGTTACAGGGGGACCAAGGGGGACTATGGCTACACCTTC. This sequence encodes CASSLSYRGTKGDYGYTF.